The clone carrying this TCR beta chain was detected only a few times. The sample belongs to a study of cytomegalovirus exposure and HLA in healthy donors. The PCR had 60 Vbeta and 13 Jbeta primers. Clones were sequenced by immunoSEQ multiplex PCR, and TCRdb holds only the in-frame ones, with some missing. The top ten clones hold 1.2% of a sample with about 170,000 clones, 80% to 85% of them seen once. Trimming left V 3 bases short and J 6 bases short, with 14 bases between. Germline V CDR1 and CDR2: MNHNS, SASEGT. The CDR3 has 14 amino acids. This chain links TRBV6-1 with TRBJ1-1, with D possibly TRBD1 on 5 matching bases. The receptor was derived from a boy aged 2 to 10 in good health and CMV-seronegative. Input material: PBMCs. CDR3 loop: CASSDREFMAEAFF. CDR3 in DNA: TGTGCCAGCAGTGACAGGGAATTTATGGCTGAAGCTTTCTTT.